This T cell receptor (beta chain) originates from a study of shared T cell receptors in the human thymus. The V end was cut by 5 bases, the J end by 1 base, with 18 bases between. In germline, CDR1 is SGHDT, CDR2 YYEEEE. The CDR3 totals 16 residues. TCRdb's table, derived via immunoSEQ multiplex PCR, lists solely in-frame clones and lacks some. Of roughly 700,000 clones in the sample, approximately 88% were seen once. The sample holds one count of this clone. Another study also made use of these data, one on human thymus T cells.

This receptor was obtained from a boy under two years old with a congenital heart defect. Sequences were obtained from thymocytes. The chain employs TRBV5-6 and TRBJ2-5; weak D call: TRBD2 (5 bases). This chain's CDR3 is CASSWRARSVQETQYF. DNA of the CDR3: TGTGCCAGCAGTTGGCGGGCACGGTCAGTCCAAGAGACCCAGTACTTC.